This paragraph reports one T cell receptor (beta chain). This clone has only one observation. No cognate antigen has been identified for it. No base qualities exist here, and no much larger clone lies one base off it. This record comes from a study of human thymus T cells (dated by TCRdb to the early 2020s). At the level of the whole study: The study characterized TCR alpha and beta repertoires from eight infant thymus samples and a few related peripheral blood samples. Donor ages ranging from about 6 to 250 days were recorded, and roughly six male and a couple of female infants were included in the cohort.

The immunoSEQ multiplex PCR assay was used to amplify the TCRB and TCRAD loci from a standardized quantity of quality-controlled genomic DNA. The amplicons spanned the V(D)J region and were long enough to cover the CDR3 and allow V and J genes to be identified. Amplicon sequencing was performed on an Illumina platform through the commercial immunoSEQ service. Concerning the study's data processing: Primer bias and sequencing errors were corrected as previously described, and TCRAD and TCRB were defined on the basis of the IMGT database. Analysis of the repertoires was done with immunoSEQ Analyzer 3.0 and VDJTools and included basic statistics, V/J segment usage, diversity estimates, rarefaction and pairwise overlap. To estimate diversity, the Chao1, ChaoE, Efron-Thisted, Shannon and inverse Simpson indices were applied, and diversity was also estimated on datasets down-sampled to the smallest sample. For repertoire overlap, CDR3 nucleotide sequence, V gene and J gene had to match strictly, and clustering was done by Jaccard-based multidimensional scaling. This is the immuneACCESS table as TCRdb keeps it, with only in-frame sequences that have V and J called. A part of the clones is gone; compared with another copy, unresolved V genes explain less than half, and the rest is unexplained. V and J calls and clone size are as listed in that table; D and trimming were resolved from the DNA. For this sample the table gives roughly 60,000 clones, of which 90% to 95% were detected only once. The leading ten clones occupy roughly 5.7% of the sample.

Results the study describes overall, beyond this receptor: On average, roughly 890,000 unique TCRB clonotypes were obtained from thymus samples, compared with roughly 84,000 from blood samples. Biased V and J gene segment usage appeared to be present in both thymic and peripheral blood repertoires.

The donors were immunologically healthy infants in Finland who had open corrective cardiac surgery for congenital heart defects. For four of the eight donors, a small about 0.5-1 mL aliquot of peripheral blood was collected during surgery. For blood samples, genomic DNA was extracted from all available leukocytes instead of from a fixed number of cells. ACK lysis buffer was used to remove erythrocytes from blood, and the leukocytes were stored at -70 degrees C as pellets. A QIAsymphony instrument was used to extract genomic DNA from frozen cell pellets. Including cysteine and phenylalanine, the CDR3 has 15 amino acids. Only the CDR3 region is kept as DNA, spanning 45 bases read in frame from base 1. The V and J ends are trimmed by 0 bases and 4 bases, leaving 13 bases between them. The germline V gene (reference sequence) gives CDR1 as LNHDA and CDR2 as SQIVND.

The TCR originated in a boy under two years old with a congenital heart defect but otherwise immunologically healthy. The rearranged chain carries TRBV19 and TRBJ2-7; no D gene can be assigned with confidence. Material: blood. The DNA sequence is TGTGCCAGTAGTATAGACGACGCCCAACCTTACGAGCAGTACTTC. The encoded protein is CASSIDDAQPYEQYF.